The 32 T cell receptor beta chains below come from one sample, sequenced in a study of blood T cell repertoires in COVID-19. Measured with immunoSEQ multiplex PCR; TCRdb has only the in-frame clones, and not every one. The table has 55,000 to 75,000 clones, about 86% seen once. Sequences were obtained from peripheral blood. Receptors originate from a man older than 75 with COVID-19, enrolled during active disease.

DNA for the CDR3: TGTGCCAGCAGTGGGAGCGACAGGTTTGCCGGAAACACCATATATTTT. Its translation: CASSGSDRFAGNTIYF. V is TRBV6-1 and J is TRBJ1-3; possibly TRBD1 for D (6 bases). The CDR3 sequence is 16 residues long. CDR1 and CDR2 (germline): MNHNS, SASEGT. Between the trimmed V and J ends, which lost 4 bases and 4 bases, there was a span of 17 bases.

The CDR3 spells CASSPKTTEAFF. In nucleotides, the CDR3 is TGTGCCAGCAGCCCGAAGACAACTGAAGCTTTCTTT. The chain combines TRBV5-8 with TRBJ1-1; D unresolved. The CDR3 covers 12 residues. Germline assignment: CDR1 SGHTS and CDR2 YDEGEE. Trimming left V 4 bases short and J 5 bases short, with 9 bases between. Complete variable domain (other parts from reference TRBV5-8 and TRBJ1-1): EAGVTQSPTHLIKTRGQQATLRCSPISGHTSVYWYQQALGLGLQFLLWYDEGEERNRGNFPPRFSGRQFPNYSSELNVNALELEDSALYLCASSPKTTEAFFGQGTRLTVV.

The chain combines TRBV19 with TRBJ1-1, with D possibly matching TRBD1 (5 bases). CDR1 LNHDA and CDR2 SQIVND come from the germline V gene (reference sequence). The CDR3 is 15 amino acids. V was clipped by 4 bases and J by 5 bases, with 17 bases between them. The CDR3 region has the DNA TGTGCCAGTAGTACCTCAGGGAAAGGGAAGACTGAAGCTTTCTTT. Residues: CASSTSGKGKTEAFF.

The CDR3 nucleotides read TGCGCCAGCAGCGGCGGGGCCGGACAGGGCAAGGGCGGCTACACCTTC. This translates into CASSGGAGQGKGGYTF. The chain couples TRBV4-3 to TRBJ1-2; TRBD1 matches 8 bases. Unmatched junction bases numbered 16, after V lost 5 bases and J lost 8 bases. Germline CDR1 LGHNA, CDR2 YSLEER. There are 16 residues in the CDR3.

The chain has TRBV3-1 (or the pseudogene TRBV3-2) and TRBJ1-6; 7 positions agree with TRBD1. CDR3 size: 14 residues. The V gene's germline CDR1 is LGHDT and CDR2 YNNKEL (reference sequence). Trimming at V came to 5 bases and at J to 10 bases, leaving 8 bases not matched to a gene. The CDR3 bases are TGTGCCAGCAGCTTGGCAGGGGGTGGATCACCCCTCCACTTT. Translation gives CASSLAGGGSPLHF.

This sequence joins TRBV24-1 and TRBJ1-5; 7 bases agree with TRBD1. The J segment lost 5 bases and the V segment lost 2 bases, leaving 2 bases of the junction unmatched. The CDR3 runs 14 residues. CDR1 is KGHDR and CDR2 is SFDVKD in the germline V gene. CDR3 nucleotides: TGTGCCACCAGTGATTGGCAGGGGGATCAGCCCCAGCATTTT. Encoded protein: CATSDWQGDQPQHF.

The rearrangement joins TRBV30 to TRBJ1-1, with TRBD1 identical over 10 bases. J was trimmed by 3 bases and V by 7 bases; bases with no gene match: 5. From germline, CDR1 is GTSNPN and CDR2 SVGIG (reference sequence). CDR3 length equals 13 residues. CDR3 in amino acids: CASDRGMYTEAFF. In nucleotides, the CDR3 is TGTGCCTCGGACAGGGGGATGTACACTGAAGCTTTCTTT.

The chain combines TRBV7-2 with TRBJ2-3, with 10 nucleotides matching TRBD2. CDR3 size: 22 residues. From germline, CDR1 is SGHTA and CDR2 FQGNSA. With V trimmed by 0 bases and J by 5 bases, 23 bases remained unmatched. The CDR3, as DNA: TGTGCCAGCAGCTTAGCTGCATACGGCGCCCTCGAACTAGCGGGAAGCCTAGATACGCAGTATTTT. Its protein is CASSLAAYGALELAGSLDTQYF.

The CDR3 sequence: CASSDDRGRNQPQHF. In DNA form, the CDR3 reads TGTGCCAGCAGCGACGACAGGGGGCGTAATCAGCCCCAGCATTTT. The V and J genes are TRBV6-5 and TRBJ1-5, with 10 bases lining up with TRBD1. V dropped 6 bases and J dropped 4; count of bases not matched to a gene: 6. Germline CDR1 is MNHEY and CDR2 is SVGAGI. The CDR3 totals 15 residues.

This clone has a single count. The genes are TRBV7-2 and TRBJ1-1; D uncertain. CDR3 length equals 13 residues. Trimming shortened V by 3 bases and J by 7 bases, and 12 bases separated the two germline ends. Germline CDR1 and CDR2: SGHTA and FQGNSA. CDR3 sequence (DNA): TGTGCCAGCAGCTTTCTTGGAGGGTTTGAAGCTTTCTTT. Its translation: CASSFLGGFEAFF.

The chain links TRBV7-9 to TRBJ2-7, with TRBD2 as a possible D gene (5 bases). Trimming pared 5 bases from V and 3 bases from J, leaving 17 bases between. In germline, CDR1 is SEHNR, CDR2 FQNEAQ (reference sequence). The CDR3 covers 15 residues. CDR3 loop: CASSTALARGYEQYF. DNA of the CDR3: TGTGCCAGCAGCACAGCCCTAGCCCGGGGCTACGAGCAGTACTTC.

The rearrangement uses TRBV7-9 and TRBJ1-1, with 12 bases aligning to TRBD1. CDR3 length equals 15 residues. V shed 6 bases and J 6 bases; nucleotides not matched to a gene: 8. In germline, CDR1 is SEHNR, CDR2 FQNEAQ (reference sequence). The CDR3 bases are TGTGCCAGCAGAACAGACGGGACAGGGGGCTCTGAAGCTTTCTTT. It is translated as CASRTDGTGGSEAFF.

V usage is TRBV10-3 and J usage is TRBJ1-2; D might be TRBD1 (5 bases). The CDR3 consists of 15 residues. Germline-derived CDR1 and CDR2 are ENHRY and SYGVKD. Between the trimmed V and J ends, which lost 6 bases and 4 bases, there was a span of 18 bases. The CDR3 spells CAISRDAGGVYGYTF. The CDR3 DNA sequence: TGTGCCATCAGCCGGGACGCCGGGGGTGTCTATGGCTACACCTTC.

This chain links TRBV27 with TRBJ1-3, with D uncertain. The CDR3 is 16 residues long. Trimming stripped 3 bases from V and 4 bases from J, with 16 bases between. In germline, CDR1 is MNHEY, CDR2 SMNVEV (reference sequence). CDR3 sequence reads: CASSLFAPGEGNTIYF. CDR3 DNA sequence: TGTGCCAGCAGTTTGTTCGCCCCCGGTGAAGGAAACACCATATATTTT.

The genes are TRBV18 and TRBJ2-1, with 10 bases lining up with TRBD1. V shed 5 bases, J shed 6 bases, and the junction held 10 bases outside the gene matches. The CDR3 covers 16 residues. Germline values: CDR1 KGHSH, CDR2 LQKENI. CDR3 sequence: CASSTTRDRGLNEQFF. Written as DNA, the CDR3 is TGTGCCAGCTCAACCACCCGGGACAGGGGACTCAATGAGCAGTTCTTC. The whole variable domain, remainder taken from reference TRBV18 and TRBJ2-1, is NAGVMQNPRHLVRRRGQEARLRCSPMKGHSHVYWYRQLPEEGLKFMVYLQKENIIDESGMPKERFSAEFPKEGPSILRIQQVVRGDSAAYFCASSTTRDRGLNEQFFGPGTRLTVL.

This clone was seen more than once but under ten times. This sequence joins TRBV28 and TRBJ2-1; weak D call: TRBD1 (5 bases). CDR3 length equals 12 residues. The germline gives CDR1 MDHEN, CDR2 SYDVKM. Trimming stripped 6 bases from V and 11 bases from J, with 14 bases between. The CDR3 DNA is TGTGCCAGCAGCACGACAGTGGATAAGCAGTTCTTC. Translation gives CASSTTVDKQFF.

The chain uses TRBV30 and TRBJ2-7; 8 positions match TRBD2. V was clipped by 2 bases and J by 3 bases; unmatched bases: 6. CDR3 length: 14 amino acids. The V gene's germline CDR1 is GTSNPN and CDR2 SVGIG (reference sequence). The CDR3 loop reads CAWSRESGSYEQYV. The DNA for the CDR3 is TGTGCCTGGAGTCGGGAAAGCGGGAGCTACGAGCAGTACGTC.

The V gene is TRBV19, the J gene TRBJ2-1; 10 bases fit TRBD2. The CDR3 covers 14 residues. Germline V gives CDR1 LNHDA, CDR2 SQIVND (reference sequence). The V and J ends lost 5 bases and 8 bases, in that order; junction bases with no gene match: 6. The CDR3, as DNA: TGTGCCAGTAGTTGGACTAGCGGAGGGGATGAGCAGTTCTTC. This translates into CASSWTSGGDEQFF.

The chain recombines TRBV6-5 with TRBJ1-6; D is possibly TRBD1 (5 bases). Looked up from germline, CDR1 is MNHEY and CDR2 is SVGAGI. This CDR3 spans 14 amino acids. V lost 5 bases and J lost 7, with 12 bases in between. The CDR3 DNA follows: TGTGCCAGCAGTCCTTATCAGGGAAATTCACCCCTCCACTTT. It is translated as CASSPYQGNSPLHF.

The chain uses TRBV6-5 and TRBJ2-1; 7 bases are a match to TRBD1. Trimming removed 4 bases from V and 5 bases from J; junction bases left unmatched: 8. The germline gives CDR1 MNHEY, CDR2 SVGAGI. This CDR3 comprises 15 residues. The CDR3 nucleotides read TGTGCCAGCAGTTCCCGCCCTACAGGGGACAATGAGCAGTTCTTC. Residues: CASSSRPTGDNEQFF.

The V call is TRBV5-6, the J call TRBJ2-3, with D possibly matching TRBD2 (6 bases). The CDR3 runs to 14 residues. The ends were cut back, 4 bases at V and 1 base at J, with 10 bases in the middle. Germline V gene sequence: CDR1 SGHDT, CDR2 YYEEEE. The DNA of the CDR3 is TGTGCCAGCAGCCGGGACTTCGGCACAGATACGCAGTATTTT. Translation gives CASSRDFGTDTQYF.

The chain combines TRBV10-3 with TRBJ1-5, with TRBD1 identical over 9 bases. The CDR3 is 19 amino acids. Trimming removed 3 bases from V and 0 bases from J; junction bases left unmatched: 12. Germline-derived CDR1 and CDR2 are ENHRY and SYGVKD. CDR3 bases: TGTGCCATCAGTGACTTAGACAGGGGGGTGGATCATAGCAATCAGCCCCAGCATTTT. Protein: CAISDLDRGVDHSNQPQHF.

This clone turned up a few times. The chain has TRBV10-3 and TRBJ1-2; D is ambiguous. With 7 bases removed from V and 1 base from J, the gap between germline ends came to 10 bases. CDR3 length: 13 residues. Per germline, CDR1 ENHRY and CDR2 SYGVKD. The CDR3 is CAITQSLNYGYTF. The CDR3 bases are TGTGCCATCACGCAGTCCCTTAACTATGGCTACACCTTC.

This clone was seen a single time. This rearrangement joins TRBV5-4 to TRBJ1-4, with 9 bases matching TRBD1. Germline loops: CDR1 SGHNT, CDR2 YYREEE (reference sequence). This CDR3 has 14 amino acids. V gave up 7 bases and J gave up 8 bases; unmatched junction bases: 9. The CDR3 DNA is TGTGCCAGCGGTTCCAGGACAGGGGACGAAAAACTGTTTTTT. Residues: CASGSRTGDEKLFF.

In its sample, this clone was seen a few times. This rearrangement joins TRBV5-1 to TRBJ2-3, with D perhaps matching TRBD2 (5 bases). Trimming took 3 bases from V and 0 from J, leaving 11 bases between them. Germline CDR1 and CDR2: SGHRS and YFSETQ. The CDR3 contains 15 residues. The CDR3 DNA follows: TGCGCCAGCAGCTACCGCGGGTCTAGCACAGATACGCAGTATTTT. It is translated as CASSYRGSSTDTQYF.

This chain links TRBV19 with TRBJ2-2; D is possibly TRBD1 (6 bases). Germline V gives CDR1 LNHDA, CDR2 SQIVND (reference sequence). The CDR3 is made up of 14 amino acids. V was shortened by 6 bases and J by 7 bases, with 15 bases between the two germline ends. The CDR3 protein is CASSLGQWNGELFF. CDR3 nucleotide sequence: TGTGCCAGTAGCCTCGGACAGTGGAACGGGGAGCTGTTTTTT.

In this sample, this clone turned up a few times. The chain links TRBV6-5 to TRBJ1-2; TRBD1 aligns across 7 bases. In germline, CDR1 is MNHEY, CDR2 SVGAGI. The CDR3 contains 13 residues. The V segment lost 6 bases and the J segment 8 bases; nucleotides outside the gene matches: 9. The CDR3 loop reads CASRGTAEVGYTF. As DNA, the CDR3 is TGTGCCAGCAGGGGGACAGCGGAGGTCGGCTACACCTTC.

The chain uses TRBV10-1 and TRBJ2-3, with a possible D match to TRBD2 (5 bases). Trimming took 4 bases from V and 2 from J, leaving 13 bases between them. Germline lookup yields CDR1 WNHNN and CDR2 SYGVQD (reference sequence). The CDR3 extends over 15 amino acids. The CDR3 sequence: CASSGTGGPTDTQYF. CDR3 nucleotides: TGCGCCAGCAGTGGGACGGGCGGGCCCACAGATACGCAGTATTTT.

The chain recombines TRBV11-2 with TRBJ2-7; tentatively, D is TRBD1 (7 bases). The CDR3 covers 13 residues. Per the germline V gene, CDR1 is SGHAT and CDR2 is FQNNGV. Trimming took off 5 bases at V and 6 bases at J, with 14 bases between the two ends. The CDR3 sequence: CASSQDRDSEQYV. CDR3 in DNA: TGTGCCAGCAGCCAAGACAGGGACTCCGAGCAGTACGTC.

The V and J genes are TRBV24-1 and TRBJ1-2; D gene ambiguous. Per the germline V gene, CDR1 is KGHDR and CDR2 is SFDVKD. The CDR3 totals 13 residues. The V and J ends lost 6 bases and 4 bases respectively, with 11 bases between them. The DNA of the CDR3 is TGTGCCACCAGTACCGGGAACAGCTATGGCTACACCTTC. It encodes CATSTGNSYGYTF.

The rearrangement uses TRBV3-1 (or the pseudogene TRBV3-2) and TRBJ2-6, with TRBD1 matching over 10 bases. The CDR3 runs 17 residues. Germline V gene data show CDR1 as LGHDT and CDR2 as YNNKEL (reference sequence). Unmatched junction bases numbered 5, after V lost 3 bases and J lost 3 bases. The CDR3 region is CASSHTTGGVGANVLTF. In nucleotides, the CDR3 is TGTGCCAGCAGCCACACGACAGGGGGCGTTGGGGCCAACGTCCTGACTTTC.

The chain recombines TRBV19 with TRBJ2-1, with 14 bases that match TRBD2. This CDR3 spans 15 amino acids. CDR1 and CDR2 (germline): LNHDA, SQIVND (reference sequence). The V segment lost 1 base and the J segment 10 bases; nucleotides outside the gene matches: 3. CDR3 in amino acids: CASSIGGLAGGEQFF. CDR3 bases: TGTGCCAGTAGTATAGGAGGACTAGCGGGAGGCGAGCAGTTCTTC.